The clone carrying this T cell receptor beta chain has more than one count but fewer than ten. Its antigen is as yet unknown. Making use of molecular barcodes, quantitative 5'-RACE generated TCR beta libraries. TCRdb analysed the 5' RACE reads with MiXCR anew, one entry per CDR3 protein. In the table there are 230,000 or so distinct CDR3 sequences, 15% to 20% of which are singletons. The sample belongs to a study of CD8 T cells in ankylosing spondylitis. The study, taken as a whole, reports: Earlier reports found some motif variants in synovial fluid and blood in reactive arthritis.

The specimen was blood, either unsorted or a sorted T cell fraction (not recorded which). The TCR originated in a male donor with ankylosing spondylitis or in good health (not recorded which).

The CDR3 is CASSLGSRQYF. DNA for the CDR3: TGTGCCAGCAGCTTGGGGTCGAGGCAGTACTTC. The V call is TRBV5-4, the J call TRBJ2-7; D not certain. V lost 0 bases and J lost 9, with 7 bases in between. The CDR3 spans 11 residues. Germline CDR1 and CDR2: SGHNT and YYREEE (reference sequence).